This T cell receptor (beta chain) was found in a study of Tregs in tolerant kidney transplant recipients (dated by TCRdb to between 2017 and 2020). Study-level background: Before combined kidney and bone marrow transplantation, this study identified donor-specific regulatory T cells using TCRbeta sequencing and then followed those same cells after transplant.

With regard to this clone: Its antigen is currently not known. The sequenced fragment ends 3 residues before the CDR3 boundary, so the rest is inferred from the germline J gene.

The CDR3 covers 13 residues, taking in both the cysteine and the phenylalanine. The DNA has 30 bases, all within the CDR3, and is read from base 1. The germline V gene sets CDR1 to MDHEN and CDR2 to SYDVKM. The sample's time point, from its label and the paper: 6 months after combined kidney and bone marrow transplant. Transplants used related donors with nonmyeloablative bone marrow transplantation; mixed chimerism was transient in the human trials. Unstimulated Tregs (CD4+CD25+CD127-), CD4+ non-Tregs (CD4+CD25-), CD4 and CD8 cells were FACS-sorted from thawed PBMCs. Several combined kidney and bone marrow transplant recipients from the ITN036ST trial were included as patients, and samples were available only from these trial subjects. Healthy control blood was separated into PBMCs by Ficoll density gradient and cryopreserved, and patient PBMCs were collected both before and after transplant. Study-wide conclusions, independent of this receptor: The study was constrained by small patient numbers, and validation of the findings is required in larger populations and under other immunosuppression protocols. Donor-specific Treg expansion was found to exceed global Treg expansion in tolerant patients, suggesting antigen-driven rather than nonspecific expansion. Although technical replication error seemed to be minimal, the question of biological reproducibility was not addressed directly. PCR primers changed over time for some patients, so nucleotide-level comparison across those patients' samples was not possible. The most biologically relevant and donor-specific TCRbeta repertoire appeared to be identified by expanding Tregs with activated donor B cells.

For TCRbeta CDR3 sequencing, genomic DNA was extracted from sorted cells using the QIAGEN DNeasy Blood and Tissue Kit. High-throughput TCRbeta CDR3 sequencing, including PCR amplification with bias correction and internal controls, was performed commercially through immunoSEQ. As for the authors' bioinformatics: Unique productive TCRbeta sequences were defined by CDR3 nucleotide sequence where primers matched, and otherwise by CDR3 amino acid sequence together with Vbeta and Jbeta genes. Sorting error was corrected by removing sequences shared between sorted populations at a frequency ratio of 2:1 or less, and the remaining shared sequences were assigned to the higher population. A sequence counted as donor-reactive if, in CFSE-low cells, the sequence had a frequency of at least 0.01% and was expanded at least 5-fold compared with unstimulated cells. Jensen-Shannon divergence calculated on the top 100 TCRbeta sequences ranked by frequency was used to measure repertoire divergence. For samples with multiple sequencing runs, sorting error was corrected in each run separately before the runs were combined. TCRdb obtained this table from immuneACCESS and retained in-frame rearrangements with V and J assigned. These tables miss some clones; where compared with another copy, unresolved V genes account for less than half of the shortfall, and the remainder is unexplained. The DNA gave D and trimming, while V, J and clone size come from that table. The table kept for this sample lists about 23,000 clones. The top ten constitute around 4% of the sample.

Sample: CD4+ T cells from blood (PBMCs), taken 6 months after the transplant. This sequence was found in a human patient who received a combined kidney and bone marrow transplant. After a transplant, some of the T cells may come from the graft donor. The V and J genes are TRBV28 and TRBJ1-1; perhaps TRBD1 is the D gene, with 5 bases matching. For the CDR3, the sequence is CASSLAGFLEAFF. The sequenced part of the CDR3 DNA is TGTGCCAGCAGTTTGGCAGGGTTTTTGGAG.